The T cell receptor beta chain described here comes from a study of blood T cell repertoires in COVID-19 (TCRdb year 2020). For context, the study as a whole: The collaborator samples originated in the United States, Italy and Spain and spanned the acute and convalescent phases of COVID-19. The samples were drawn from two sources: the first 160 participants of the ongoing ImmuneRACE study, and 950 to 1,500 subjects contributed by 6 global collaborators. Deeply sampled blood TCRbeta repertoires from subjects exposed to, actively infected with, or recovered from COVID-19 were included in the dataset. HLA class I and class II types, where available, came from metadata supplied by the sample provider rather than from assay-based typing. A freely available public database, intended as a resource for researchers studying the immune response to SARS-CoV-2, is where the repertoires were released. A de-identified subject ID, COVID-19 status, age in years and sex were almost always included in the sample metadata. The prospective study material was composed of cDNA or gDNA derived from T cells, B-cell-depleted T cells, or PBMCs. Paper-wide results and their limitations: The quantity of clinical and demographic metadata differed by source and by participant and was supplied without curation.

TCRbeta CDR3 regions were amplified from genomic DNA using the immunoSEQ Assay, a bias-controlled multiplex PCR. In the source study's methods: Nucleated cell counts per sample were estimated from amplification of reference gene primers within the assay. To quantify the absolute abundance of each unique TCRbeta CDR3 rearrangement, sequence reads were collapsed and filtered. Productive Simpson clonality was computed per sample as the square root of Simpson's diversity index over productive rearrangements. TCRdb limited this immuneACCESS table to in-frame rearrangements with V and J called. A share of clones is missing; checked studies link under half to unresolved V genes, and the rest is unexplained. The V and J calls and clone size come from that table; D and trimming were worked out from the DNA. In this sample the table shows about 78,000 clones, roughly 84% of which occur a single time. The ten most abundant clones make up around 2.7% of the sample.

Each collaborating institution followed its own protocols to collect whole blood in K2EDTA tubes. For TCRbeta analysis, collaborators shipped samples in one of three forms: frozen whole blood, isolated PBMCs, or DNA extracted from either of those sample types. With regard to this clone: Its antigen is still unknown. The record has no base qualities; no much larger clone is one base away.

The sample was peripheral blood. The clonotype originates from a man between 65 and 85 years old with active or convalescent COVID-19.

CDR3 region: CAWSVSLSSGNTIYF. The sequenced DNA: TGTGCCTGGAGTGTATCGCTCAGCTCTGGAAACACCATATATTTT. The chain is encoded by TRBV30 joined to TRBJ1-3; no D gene is confidently identified. The CDR3, from cysteine to phenylalanine, totals 15 residues. Left in the record is the CDR3 DNA by itself, 45 bases read in frame from the first base. CDR1 and CDR2 (GTSNPN, SVGIG) derive from the germline V gene (reference sequence). The germline ends are 9 bases apart after V is trimmed by 0 bases and J by 0 bases. With the portions outside the CDR3 filled from the reference TRBV30 and TRBJ1-3 genes, the complete variable region becomes SQTIHQWPATLVQPVGSPLSLECTVEGTSNPNLYWYRQAAGRGLQLLFYSVGIGQISSEVPQNLSASRPQDRQFILSSKKLLLSDSGFYLCAWSVSLSSGNTIYFGEGSWLTVV.